One and the same sample provided the 10 T cell receptor beta chains below, sequenced in a study of cytomegalovirus exposure and HLA in healthy donors. Vbeta (60) and Jbeta (13) primers were used in the PCR. Measured with immunoSEQ multiplex PCR; TCRdb has only the in-frame clones, and not every one. The sample has more than 95,000 clones; approximately 75% are singletons. The sequenced sample consisted of PBMCs. These receptors came from a female donor in good health and CMV-seropositive.

The chain joins TRBV29-1 to TRBJ2-5; tentative D call: TRBD2 (5 bases). The assigned J gene may be wrong: the sequence end matches TRBJ2-7 better. Germline V gives CDR1 SQVTM, CDR2 ANQGSEA. This CDR3 is built from 12 residues. Here the CDR3 reads CSVKAETYEQYF. Written as DNA, the CDR3 is TGCAGCGTTAAAGCGGAGACCTACGAGCAGTACTTC.

The chain has TRBV27 and TRBJ1-1; the D is unclear. V lost 1 base, J lost 4 bases, and 10 bases lay in between. The CDR3 covers 14 residues. Germline V gene lookup returns CDR1 MNHEY and CDR2 SMNVEV (reference sequence). This chain's CDR3 is CASSLYQASTEAFF. DNA of the CDR3: TGTGCCAGCAGTTTATATCAGGCCTCCACTGAAGCTTTCTTT.

V and J are TRBV2 and TRBJ1-2; the D gene is possibly TRBD1 (6 bases). This CDR3 spans 12 amino acids. Trimming stripped 5 bases from V and 4 bases from J, with 8 bases between. Germline V gene lookup returns CDR1 SNHLY and CDR2 FYNNEI. In DNA, the CDR3 is TGTGCCAGCAGTCAGGGGACCTATGGCTACACCTTC. Amino acid sequence: CASSQGTYGYTF. The complete variable domain, with remaining parts taken from reference TRBV2 and TRBJ1-2, reads EPEVTQTPSHQVTQMGQEVILRCVPISNHLYFYWYRQILGQKVEFLVSFYNNEISEKSEIFDDQFSVERPDGSNFTLKIRSTKLEDSAMYFCASSQGTYGYTFGSGTRLTVV.

The rearrangement joins TRBV4-3 to TRBJ1-1; TRBD1 might be the D (5 bases). CDR1 and CDR2 from the germline V gene are LGHNA and YSLEER. The CDR3 length is 15 residues. Trimming cost V 0 bases and J 3 bases, with 11 bases left between them. The DNA for the CDR3 is TGCGCCAGCAGCCAAGATCGGGCAGGGTACACTGAAGCTTTCTTT. It is translated as CASSQDRAGYTEAFF.

The genes are TRBV30 and TRBJ1-3; D is possibly TRBD1 (6 bases). Germline V CDR1 and CDR2: GTSNPN, SVGIG (reference sequence). The CDR3 extends over 15 amino acids. Deletions cut 4 bases from V and 4 bases from J, with 17 bases between. The DNA for the CDR3 is TGTGCCTGGACCCCGGGCAGGGGAGCGGGAAACACCATATATTTT. Translated: CAWTPGRGAGNTIYF.

The chain joins TRBV30 to TRBJ1-3; D is undetermined. Looked up from germline, CDR1 is GTSNPN and CDR2 is SVGIG (reference sequence). With 5 bases removed from V and 1 base from J, the gap between germline ends came to 3 bases. CDR3 length equals 11 residues. The CDR3 sequence is CAWLSGNTIYF. The CDR3 DNA is TGTGCCTGGTTATCTGGAAACACCATATATTTT.

This clone has more than one count but fewer than ten. The CDR3, as DNA: TGTGCCAGTAGTATACGGTCTGGAAACACCATATATTTT. Its translation is CASSIRSGNTIYF. This sequence joins TRBV19 and TRBJ1-3; no definite D call. Per germline, CDR1 LNHDA and CDR2 SQIVND (reference sequence). With 2 bases removed from V and 1 base from J, the gap between germline ends came to 3 bases. The CDR3 loop spans 13 amino acids.

This clone has just a few counts. The chain combines TRBV7-6 with TRBJ1-6, with D possibly matching TRBD1 (6 bases). Germline lookup yields CDR1 SGHVS and CDR2 FNYEAQ. The V end lost 5 bases, the J end lost 3 bases, and 11 bases lay between the germline ends. This CDR3 is 15 amino acids long. The CDR3 here is CASSSSDSYNSPLHF. Written as DNA, the CDR3 is TGTGCCAGCAGCAGCTCGGACAGCTATAATTCACCCCTCCACTTT.

The chain employs TRBV6-6 and TRBJ2-3, with 11 bases aligning to TRBD2. The J segment lost 6 bases and the V segment lost 6 bases, leaving 5 bases of the junction unmatched. Germline values: CDR1 MNHNY, CDR2 SVGAGI (reference sequence). The CDR3 consists of 14 residues. The DNA of the CDR3 is TGTGCCAGCAGATTAGCGGGAGGGGCGGATACGCAGTATTTT. This encodes CASRLAGGADTQYF.

This sequence joins TRBV5-4 and TRBJ1-1; D not resolved. CDR3 length: 14 amino acids. Germline V CDR1 and CDR2: SGHNT, YYREEE (reference sequence). The V and J ends lost 0 bases and 8 bases respectively, with 14 bases between them. In DNA form, the CDR3 reads TGTGCCAGCAGCTTGGGGGTTCGGTTGGGCGAAGCTTTCTTT. Residues: CASSLGVRLGEAFF.